What follows are 6 T cell receptor beta chains derived from one specimen sequenced in a study of blood T cells in healthy people across ages. The authors ran a second PCR of 7 to 11 cycles using a sample-barcoded 5' primer and a J-beta primer mix. Via MiXCR, TCRdb re-called the 5' RACE reads, giving one row per CDR3 protein. This sample has 1.5 million or so distinct CDR3 sequences, with less than 45% found just once. Material for sequencing was blood. Receptor source: a young woman in good health.

The chain is built from TRBV18 and TRBJ2-3, with a possible D match to TRBD2 (5 bases). The germline V gene has CDR1 KGHSH and CDR2 LQKENI. The CDR3 contains 13 residues. V lost 2 bases, J lost 7 bases, and 10 bases lay in between. This chain's CDR3 is CASSPSDGNTQYF. CDR3 nucleotide sequence: TGTGCCAGCTCACCATCGGACGGGAATACGCAGTATTTT.

V and J are TRBV29-1 and TRBJ1-2, with a tentative D call TRBD1 (5 bases). Germline-derived CDR1 and CDR2 are SQVTM and ANQGSEA. The CDR3 sequence is 15 residues long. Trimming took 5 bases from V and 3 from J, leaving 19 bases between them. The CDR3 sequence: CSVPRRDGEYYGYTF. The DNA of the CDR3 is TGCAGCGTTCCACGCCGGGACGGAGAGTACTATGGCTACACCTTC.

This chain joins TRBV7-3 and TRBJ2-1; 9 nucleotides agree with TRBD2. The J call is doubtful: the DNA matches TRBJ2-7 better. Germline-derived CDR1 and CDR2 are SGHTA and FQGTGA. The CDR3 covers 17 residues. Here the CDR3 reads CASSPPGTSLLGNEQYF. The CDR3 nucleotides read TGTGCCAGCAGCCCCCCCGGGACTAGCCTTTTGGGCAATGAGCAGTACTTC.

This chain connects TRBV6-1 to TRBJ1-1; 7 nucleotides match TRBD1. This CDR3 is built from 15 residues. With 7 bases clipped from V and 3 bases from J, the junction kept 11 bases outside the gene matches. Germline CDR1 MNHNS, CDR2 SASEGT. The CDR3 region is CASTPTGARYTEAFF. The CDR3 DNA sequence: TGTGCCAGCACTCCCACAGGGGCTAGGTACACTGAAGCTTTCTTT.

This clonotype was seen only a few times. This chain uses TRBV7-2 with TRBJ1-5; D gene unclear. This CDR3 contains 17 residues. Germline CDR1 is SGHTA and CDR2 is FQGNSA. Trimming removed 3 bases from V and 0 bases from J, with 15 bases in between. As DNA, the CDR3 is TGTGCCAGCAGCTTTTATATGGGAGGCTATAGCAATCAGCCCCAGCATTTT. It yields the protein CASSFYMGGYSNQPQHF.

This clonotype has only a few counts. This sequence joins TRBV5-6 and TRBJ1-4, with D unclear. Trimming removed 0 bases from V and 3 bases from J, with 12 bases in between. The CDR3 runs 16 residues. Germline V gene sequence: CDR1 SGHDT, CDR2 YYEEEE. Written as DNA, the CDR3 is TGTGCCAGCAGCTTGGGAAGCGGTGCTTCTAATGAAAAACTGTTTTTT. Its translation is CASSLGSGASNEKLFF.